This T cell receptor beta chain was sequenced during a study of monozygotic twins with inflammatory bowel disease. After re-calling the 5' RACE reads, TCRdb lists one entry per CDR3 protein, DNA absent. The sample table includes approximately 160,000 distinct CDR3 sequences. Per the germline V gene, CDR1 is SGHRS and CDR2 is YFSETQ. The CDR3 runs 14 residues. This sequence originates from a human donor with ulcerative colitis or Crohn's disease, or a healthy co-twin of an affected twin (not recorded which). The sample consisted of blood. The V call is TRBV5-1, the J call TRBJ2-5. CDR3 protein: CASSLLWYQETQYF.